This T cell receptor beta chain was captured by sequencing in a study of regulatory T cells in long-lasting Graves disease. Time point of the sample: newly diagnosed GD, antithyroid drugs for less than 3 months. The TCR library was made from RNA that had been extracted from PBMCs in TRIzol. Construction of the TCR beta libraries employed iRepertoire HTBI primers in conjunction with Arm-PCR of CDR3 regions. TCRdb called the multiplex PCR reads again in MiXCR, with one record for every CDR3 protein. The table records about 440,000 distinct CDR3 sequences, 14% to 15% of them present only once. This clonotype was counted only a few times. Looked up from germline, CDR1 is SGHRS and CDR2 is YFSETQ. This CDR3 has 20 residues. Between the trimmed V and J ends, which lost 4 bases and 0 bases, there was a span of 23 bases. The same sample was also studied in work on T cells in Graves' hyperthyroidism and ophthalmopathy.

The chain carries TRBV5-1 and TRBJ2-6, with D perhaps matching TRBD1 (5 bases). This sample comprised peripheral blood mononuclear cells (PBMCs), obtained at new diagnosis, from a patient treated with antithyroid drugs. The TCR was taken from a woman under 40 with Graves disease. The CDR3 DNA is TGCGCCAGCAGCCCCCGCCGAGGACAAGCCAGACTCTCTGGGGCCAACGTCCTGACTTTC. Amino acids: CASSPRRGQARLSGANVLTF.